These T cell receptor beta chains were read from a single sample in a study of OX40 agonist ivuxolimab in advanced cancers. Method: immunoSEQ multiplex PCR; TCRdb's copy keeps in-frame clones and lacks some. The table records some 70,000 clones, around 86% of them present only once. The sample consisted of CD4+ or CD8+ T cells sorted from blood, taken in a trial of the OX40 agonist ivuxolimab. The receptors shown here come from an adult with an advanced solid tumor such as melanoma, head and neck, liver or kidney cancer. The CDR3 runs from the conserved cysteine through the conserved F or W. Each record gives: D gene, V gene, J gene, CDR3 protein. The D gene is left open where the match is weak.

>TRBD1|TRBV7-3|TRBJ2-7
CASSTGGAGPYEQYF
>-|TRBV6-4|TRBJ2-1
CASSEVAGVAGSDEQFF
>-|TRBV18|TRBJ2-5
CASSPQGMIQETQYF
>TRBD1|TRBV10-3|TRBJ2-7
CAISGQGPTYEQYF
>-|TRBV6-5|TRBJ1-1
CASSSQGYTEAFF
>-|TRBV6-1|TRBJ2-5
CASSEELDYRWETQYF
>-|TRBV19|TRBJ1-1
CASSIEQGRGEAFF
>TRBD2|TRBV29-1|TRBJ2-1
CSTGTSGRVGYNEQFF
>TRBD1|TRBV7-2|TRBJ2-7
CASSNSGQQYEQYF
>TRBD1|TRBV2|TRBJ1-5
CASSFDRGYNQPQHF
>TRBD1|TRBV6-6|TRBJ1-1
CVSSYPRQGATFF
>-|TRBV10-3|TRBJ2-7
CAISGTEGGEQYF
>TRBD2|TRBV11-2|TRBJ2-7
CASSPSGSRYEQYF
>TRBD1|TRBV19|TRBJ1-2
CASSIGTGHHTF
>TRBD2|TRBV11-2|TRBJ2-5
CASSLVGLAGGGETQYF
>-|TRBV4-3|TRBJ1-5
CASSQDWGSNQPQHF
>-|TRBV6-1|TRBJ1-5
CASKREGNQPQHF
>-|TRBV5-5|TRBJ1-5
CASSGRDNQPQHF
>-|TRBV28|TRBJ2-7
CASSLVAGNYEQYF
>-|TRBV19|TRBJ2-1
CASTGTPTNNEQFF
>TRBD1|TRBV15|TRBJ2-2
CASGTGVTGELFF
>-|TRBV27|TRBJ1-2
CASSLSWQIFNYVGYTF
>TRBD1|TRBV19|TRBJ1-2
CASSTRRQGRDYGYTF
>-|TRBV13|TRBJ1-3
CASSLVPQGTGNTIYF
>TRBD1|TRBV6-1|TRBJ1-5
CASSATGSGNQSQHF
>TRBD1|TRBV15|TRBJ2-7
CATSKDRGPYEQYF
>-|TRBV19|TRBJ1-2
CASAIGRMGYTF
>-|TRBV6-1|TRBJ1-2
CASSEAHRDGYTF
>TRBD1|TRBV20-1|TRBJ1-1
CSGTGGFEAFF